The TCR beta chain under discussion was sequenced for a study of beta chain features in type 1 diabetes. This clone was picked up a small number of times. The antigen remains undetermined. CDR3 length: 14 amino acids. In germline, CDR1 is SQVTM, CDR2 ANQGSEA. V was pared by 5 bases and J by 2 bases, with 5 bases of the junction left unmatched. Sequenced material consisted of expressed TCRB transcripts (all of the isolated RNA was reverse transcribed). The average output of naive, central memory and regulatory T cell samples was about 3.3 million reads. Profiled with immunoSEQ multiplex PCR; TCRdb holds only in-frame clones, not every one. In the table there are about 160,000 clones, approximately 7.9% of which are singletons. By way of CD45RO/CCR7/CD25/CD127/CD95/CD27, the CD4+ regulatory, stem cell-like memory, central memory and naive cells were sorted. Whole-study findings and limits: Cells carrying high TCR expression could end up over-represented when cDNA is sequenced. Moderately but significantly shorter TCRB CDR3s were found in Type 1 diabetes patients in all four CD4+ subsets. In comparison with healthy donors, patients had naive, central memory and Treg TCRB repertoires that appeared more similar.

The sequence derives from a man aged 18 to 29 with type 1 diabetes. The sequenced material came from central memory CD4+ T cells from blood. This chain joins TRBV29-1 and TRBJ2-5; 10 bases are a match to TRBD2. The CDR3, as DNA: TGCAGCGTTAGAGGGACTAGCGCACAAGAGACCCAGTACTTC. This gives the protein CSVRGTSAQETQYF.